The rows below give T cell receptor beta chains drawn from one sample of a study of early T cells in non-severe SARS-CoV-2 infection. TCRdb re-called the 5' RACE reads through MiXCR, storing one row per CDR3 protein. The data hold roughly 99,000 distinct CDR3 sequences, with more than 9.5% observed a single time. Sequencing was performed on whole blood. These TCRs come from an adult who was a healthcare worker with PCR-confirmed SARS-CoV-2 infection or an uninfected control (not recorded which). The CDR3 runs from the conserved cysteine through the conserved F or W. Each record gives: J gene, V gene, CDR3 protein.

J: TRBJ2-1; V: TRBV10-3; CDR3: CAISDPGRDNEQFF
J: TRBJ2-7; V: TRBV11-2; CDR3: CASSSPRDRGYEQYF
J: TRBJ2-7; V: TRBV2; CDR3: CASSELYEQYF
J: TRBJ2-5; V: TRBV20-1; CDR3: CSAASPREFGTQYF
J: TRBJ2-1; V: TRBV10-2; CDR3: CASSSTTGTSSYNEQFF
J: TRBJ2-1; V: TRBV12-5; CDR3: CASGPSNKEVGEQFF
J: TRBJ2-2; V: TRBV28; CDR3: CASSLNLARAGELFF
J: TRBJ2-3; V: TRBV25-1; CDR3: CASSEEGGPDTQYF
J: TRBJ2-2; V: TRBV7-2; CDR3: CASSLEGNTGELFF
J: TRBJ2-7; V: TRBV3-1; CDR3: CASSRGQSHYEQYF
J: TRBJ2-3; V: TRBV7-9; CDR3: CAAGTRFTDTQYF
J: TRBJ2-7; V: TRBV2; CDR3: CASSEEPPSGQIYEQYF
J: TRBJ2-5; V: TRBV2; CDR3: CASSPSDQETQYF
J: TRBJ2-7; V: TRBV28; CDR3: CASRNWYEQYF
J: TRBJ2-1; V: TRBV29-1; CDR3: CSVDSVGQGGSEQFF
J: TRBJ1-2; V: TRBV19; CDR3: CASAPGHRTYGYTF
J: TRBJ1-6; V: TRBV27; CDR3: CASSPRDRMGPYNSPLHF
J: TRBJ2-5; V: TRBV12-3/TRBV12-4; CDR3: CASRADRVQETQYF
J: TRBJ2-5; V: TRBV11-2; CDR3: CASSSLSGSPYQTQYF
J: TRBJ2-3; V: TRBV28; CDR3: CASRTPGQGIDTQYF
J: TRBJ2-3; V: TRBV27; CDR3: CASSSPSSISTDTQYF
J: TRBJ2-2; V: TRBV9; CDR3: CASSGSWRDTGELFF
J: TRBJ2-1; V: TRBV4-3; CDR3: CASSQDRDKFYEQFF
J: TRBJ2-7; V: TRBV28; CDR3: CASSLERYYEQYF
J: TRBJ2-5; V: TRBV5-8; CDR3: CASSRDNKMPGTQYF
J: TRBJ1-1; V: TRBV20-1; CDR3: CSARDQGGNTEAFF
J: TRBJ1-6; V: TRBV20-1; CDR3: CSARDVAAGSYNSPLHF
J: TRBJ1-2; V: TRBV6-6; CDR3: CATHRGSQNYGYTF
J: TRBJ2-2; V: TRBV6-2/TRBV6-3; CDR3: CASSYGTPGTGELFF
J: TRBJ1-1; V: TRBV6-2/TRBV6-3; CDR3: CASSPGQLVAEAFF
J: TRBJ2-3; V: TRBV7-3; CDR3: CASSLRGLAGSSTDTQYF
J: TRBJ2-1; V: TRBV7-9; CDR3: CASSLSGCDEQFF
J: TRBJ2-7; V: TRBV4-1; CDR3: CASSQAEGAAIRGPYF
J: TRBJ2-5; V: TRBV25-1; CDR3: CASGSGGSAETQYF
J: TRBJ2-7; V: TRBV25-1; CDR3: CASSEGSSYEQYF
J: TRBJ2-1; V: TRBV7-3; CDR3: CASSSGYGQFF
J: TRBJ1-1; V: TRBV18; CDR3: CASSPSGKAFF
J: TRBJ2-1; V: TRBV12-3/TRBV12-4; CDR3: CASSLGLAGNGEQFF
J: TRBJ2-3; V: TRBV28; CDR3: CASSNPLGTDTQYF
J: TRBJ2-7; V: TRBV20-1; CDR3: CSARASVDYEQYF
J: TRBJ2-7; V: TRBV20-1; CDR3: CSARDPSGDYEQYF
J: TRBJ2-2; V: TRBV7-3; CDR3: CASSFSGDRATGELFF
J: TRBJ2-5; V: TRBV5-1; CDR3: CASSLGTGRQETQYF
J: TRBJ2-1; V: TRBV5-1; CDR3: CASSLAARSNEQFF
J: TRBJ2-5; V: TRBV29-1; CDR3: CSVEERVKETQYF
J: TRBJ2-3; V: TRBV7-2; CDR3: CASSETGALSDTQYF
J: TRBJ2-7; V: TRBV2; CDR3: CASNEPISEQYF
J: TRBJ2-1; V: TRBV7-2; CDR3: CASSLDTSGRAQFF
J: TRBJ2-7; V: TRBV11-2; CDR3: CASSLDVVGGFYEQYF
J: TRBJ2-1; V: TRBV29-1; CDR3: CSVEGAGNEQFF
J: TRBJ1-2; V: TRBV3-1; CDR3: CASRLTGYGYTF
J: TRBJ1-1; V: TRBV30; CDR3: CAWSEGPEAFF